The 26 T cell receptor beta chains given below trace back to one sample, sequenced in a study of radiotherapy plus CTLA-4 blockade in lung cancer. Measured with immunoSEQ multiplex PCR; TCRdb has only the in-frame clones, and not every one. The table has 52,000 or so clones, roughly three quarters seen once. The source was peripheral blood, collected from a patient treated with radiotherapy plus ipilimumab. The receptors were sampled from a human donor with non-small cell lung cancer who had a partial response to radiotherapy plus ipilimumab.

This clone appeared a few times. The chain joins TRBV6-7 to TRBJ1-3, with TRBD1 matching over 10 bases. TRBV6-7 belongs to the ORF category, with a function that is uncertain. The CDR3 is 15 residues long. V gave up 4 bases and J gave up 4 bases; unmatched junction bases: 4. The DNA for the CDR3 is TGTGCCAGCAGTTCGGACAGGGGGTACGGAAACACCATATATTTT. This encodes CASSSDRGYGNTIYF.

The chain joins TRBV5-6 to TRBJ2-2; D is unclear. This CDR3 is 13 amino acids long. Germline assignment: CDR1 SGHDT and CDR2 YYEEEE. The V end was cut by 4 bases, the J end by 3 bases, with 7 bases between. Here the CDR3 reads CASSDHYTGELFF. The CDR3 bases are TGTGCCAGCAGCGATCACTACACCGGGGAGCTGTTTTTT.

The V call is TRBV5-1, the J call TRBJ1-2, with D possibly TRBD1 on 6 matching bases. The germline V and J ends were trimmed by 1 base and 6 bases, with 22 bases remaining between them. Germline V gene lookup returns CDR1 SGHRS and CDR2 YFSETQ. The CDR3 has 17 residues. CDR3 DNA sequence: TGCGCCAGCAGCTTGACGAGGGGGGGGCGCCTAGAAGATGGCTACACCTTC. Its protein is CASSLTRGGRLEDGYTF.

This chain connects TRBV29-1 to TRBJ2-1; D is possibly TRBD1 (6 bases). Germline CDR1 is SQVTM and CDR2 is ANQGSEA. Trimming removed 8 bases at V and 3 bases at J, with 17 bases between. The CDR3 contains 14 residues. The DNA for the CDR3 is TGCAGCACGTCCCGACAGGCTGACTACAATGAGCAGTTCTTC. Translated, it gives CSTSRQADYNEQFF.

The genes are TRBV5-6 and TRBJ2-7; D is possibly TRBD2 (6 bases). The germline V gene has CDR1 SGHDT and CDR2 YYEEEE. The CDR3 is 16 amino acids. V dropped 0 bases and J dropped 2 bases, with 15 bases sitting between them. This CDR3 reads CASSLGGAGPAYEQYF. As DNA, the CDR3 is TGTGCCAGCAGCTTGGGCGGGGCAGGGCCCGCCTACGAGCAGTACTTC.

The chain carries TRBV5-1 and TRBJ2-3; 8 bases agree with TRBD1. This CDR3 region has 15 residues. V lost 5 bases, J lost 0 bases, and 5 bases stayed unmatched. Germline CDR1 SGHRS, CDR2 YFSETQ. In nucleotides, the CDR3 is TGCGCCAGCAGAGCCCAGGGGGCTAGCACAGATACGCAGTATTTT. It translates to CASRAQGASTDTQYF.

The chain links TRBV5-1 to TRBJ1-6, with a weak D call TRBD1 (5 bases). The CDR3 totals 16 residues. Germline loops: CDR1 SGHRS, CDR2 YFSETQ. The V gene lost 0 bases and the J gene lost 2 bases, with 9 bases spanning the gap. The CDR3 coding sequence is TGCGCCAGCAGCTTGGGCGCGGGGCCCTATAATTCACCCCTCCACTTT. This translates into CASSLGAGPYNSPLHF.

CDR3 coding DNA: TGCGCCAGCAGCCAAGCGCAGGGAAGCAATCAGCCCCAGCATTTT. It specifies CASSQAQGSNQPQHF. The chain is built from TRBV4-1 and TRBJ1-5, with D tentatively TRBD1 (5 bases). V was shortened by 1 base and J by 1 base, with 8 bases between the two germline ends. The germline V gene has CDR1 MGHRA and CDR2 YSYEKL. CDR3 size: 15 residues.

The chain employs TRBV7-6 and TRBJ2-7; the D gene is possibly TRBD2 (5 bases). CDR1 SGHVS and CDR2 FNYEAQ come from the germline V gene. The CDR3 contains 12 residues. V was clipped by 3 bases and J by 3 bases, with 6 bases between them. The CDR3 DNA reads TGTGCCAGCAGCTTGGGGAGCTACGAGCAGTACTTC. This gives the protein CASSLGSYEQYF.

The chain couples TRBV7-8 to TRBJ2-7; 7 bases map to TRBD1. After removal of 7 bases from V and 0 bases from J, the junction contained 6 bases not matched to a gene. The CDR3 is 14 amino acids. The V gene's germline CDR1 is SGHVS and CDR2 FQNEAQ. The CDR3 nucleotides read TGTGCCAGCAAGGGGACAGCACCCTCCTACGAGCAGTACTTC. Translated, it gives CASKGTAPSYEQYF.

The CDR3 region is CASSYSEGANGYTF. CDR3 nucleotides: TGTGCCAGCAGTTACTCCGAGGGGGCAAATGGCTACACCTTC. The chain has TRBV6-6 and TRBJ1-2; 7 bases are a match to TRBD1. CDR1 and CDR2 from the germline V gene are MNHNY and SVGAGI (reference sequence). The CDR3 extends over 14 amino acids. With V trimmed by 0 bases and J by 6 bases, 4 bases remained unmatched.

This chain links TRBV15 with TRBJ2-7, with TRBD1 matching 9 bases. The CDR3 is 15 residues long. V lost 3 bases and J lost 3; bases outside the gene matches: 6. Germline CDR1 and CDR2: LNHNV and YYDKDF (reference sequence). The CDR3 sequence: CATSSTGTGHYEQYF. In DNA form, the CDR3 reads TGTGCCACCAGCAGCACCGGGACAGGGCACTACGAGCAGTACTTC.

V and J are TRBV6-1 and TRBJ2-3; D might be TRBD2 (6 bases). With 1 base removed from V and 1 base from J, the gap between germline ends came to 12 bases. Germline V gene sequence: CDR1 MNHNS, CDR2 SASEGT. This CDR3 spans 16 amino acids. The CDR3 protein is CASSEGLRRGTDTQYF. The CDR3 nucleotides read TGTGCCAGCAGTGAAGGTTTGCGGAGGGGCACAGATACGCAGTATTTT.

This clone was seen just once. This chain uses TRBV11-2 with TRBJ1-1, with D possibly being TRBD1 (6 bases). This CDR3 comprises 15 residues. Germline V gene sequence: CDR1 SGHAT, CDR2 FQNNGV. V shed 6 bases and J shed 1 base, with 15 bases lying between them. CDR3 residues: CASRLGAWGNTEAFF. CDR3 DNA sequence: TGTGCCAGCAGATTGGGGGCATGGGGGAACACTGAAGCTTTCTTT.

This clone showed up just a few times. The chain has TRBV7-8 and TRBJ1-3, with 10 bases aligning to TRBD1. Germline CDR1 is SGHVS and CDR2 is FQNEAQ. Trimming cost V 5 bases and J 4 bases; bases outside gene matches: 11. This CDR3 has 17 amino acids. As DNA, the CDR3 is TGTGCCAGCAGCGGATGGGACAGGGGAGCGGCGGGAAACACCATATATTTT. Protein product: CASSGWDRGAAGNTIYF.

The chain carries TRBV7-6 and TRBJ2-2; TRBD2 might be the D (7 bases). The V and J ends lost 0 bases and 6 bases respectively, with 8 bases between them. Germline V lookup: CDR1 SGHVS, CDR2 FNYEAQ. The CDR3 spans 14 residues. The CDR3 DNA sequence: TGTGCCAGCAGCTTAGCGGGGGGGCCCGGGGAGCTGTTTTTT. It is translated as CASSLAGGPGELFF.

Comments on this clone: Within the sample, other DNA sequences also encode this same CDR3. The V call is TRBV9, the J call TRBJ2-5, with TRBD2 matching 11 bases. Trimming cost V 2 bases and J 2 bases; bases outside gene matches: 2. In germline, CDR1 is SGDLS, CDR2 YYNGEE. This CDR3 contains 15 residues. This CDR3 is CASSVSGGAQETQYF. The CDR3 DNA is TGTGCCAGCAGCGTTAGCGGGGGGGCACAAGAGACCCAGTACTTC.

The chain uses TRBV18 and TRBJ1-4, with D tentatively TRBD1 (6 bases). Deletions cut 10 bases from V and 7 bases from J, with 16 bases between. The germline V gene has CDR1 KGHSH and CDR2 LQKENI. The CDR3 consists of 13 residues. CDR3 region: CATNGDTSEKLFF. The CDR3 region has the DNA TGTGCCACCAACGGGGACACGAGTGAAAAACTGTTTTTT.

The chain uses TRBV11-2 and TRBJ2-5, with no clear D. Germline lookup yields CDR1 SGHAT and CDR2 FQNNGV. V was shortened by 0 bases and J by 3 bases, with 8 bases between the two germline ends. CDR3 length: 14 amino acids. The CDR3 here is CASSLDQVKETQYF. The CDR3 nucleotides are TGTGCCAGCAGCTTAGACCAGGTTAAAGAGACCCAGTACTTC.

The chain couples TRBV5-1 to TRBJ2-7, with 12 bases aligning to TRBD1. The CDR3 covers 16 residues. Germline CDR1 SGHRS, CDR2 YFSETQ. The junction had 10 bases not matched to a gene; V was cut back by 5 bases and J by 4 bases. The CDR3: CASRRPPGQGAYEQYF. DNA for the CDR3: TGCGCCAGCAGACGTCCTCCGGGACAGGGGGCTTACGAGCAGTACTTC.

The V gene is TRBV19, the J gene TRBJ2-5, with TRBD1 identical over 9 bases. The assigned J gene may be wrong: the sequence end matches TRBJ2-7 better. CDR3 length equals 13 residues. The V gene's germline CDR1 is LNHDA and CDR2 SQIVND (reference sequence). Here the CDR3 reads CASKSGTGTEQYF. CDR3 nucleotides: TGTGCCAGTAAATCCGGGACAGGGACCGAGCAGTACTTC.

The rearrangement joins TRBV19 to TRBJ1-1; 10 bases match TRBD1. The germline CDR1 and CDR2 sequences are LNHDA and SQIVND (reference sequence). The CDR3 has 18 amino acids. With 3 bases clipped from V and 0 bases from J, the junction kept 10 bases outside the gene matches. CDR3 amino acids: CASSISRQGASVNTEAFF. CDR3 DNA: TGTGCCAGTAGTATCTCGAGACAGGGGGCTTCCGTGAACACTGAAGCTTTCTTT. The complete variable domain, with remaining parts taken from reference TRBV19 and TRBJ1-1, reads DGGITQSPKYLFRKEGQNVTLSCEQNLNHDAMYWYRQDPGQGLRLIYYSQIVNDFQKGDIAEGYSVSREKKESFPLTVTSAQKNPTAFYLCASSISRQGASVNTEAFFGQGTRLTVV.

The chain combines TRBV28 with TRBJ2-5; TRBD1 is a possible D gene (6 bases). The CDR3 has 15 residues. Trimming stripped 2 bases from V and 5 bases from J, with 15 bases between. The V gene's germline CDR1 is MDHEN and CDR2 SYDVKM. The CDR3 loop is CASSLPTGTSETQYF. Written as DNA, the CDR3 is TGTGCCAGCAGTTTACCGACAGGTACGTCGGAGACCCAGTACTTC.

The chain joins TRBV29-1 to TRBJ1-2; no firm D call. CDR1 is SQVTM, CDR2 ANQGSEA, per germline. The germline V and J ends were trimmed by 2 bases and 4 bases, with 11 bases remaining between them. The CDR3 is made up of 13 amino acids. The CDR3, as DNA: TGCAGCGTTGAATCTGGAGGTTTCTATGGCTACACCTTC. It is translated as CSVESGGFYGYTF.

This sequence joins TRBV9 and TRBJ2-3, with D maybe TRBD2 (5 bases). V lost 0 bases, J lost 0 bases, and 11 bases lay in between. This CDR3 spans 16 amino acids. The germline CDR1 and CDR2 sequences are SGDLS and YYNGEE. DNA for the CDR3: TGTGCCAGCAGCGTAGCAGCGGCGATTAGCACAGATACGCAGTATTTT. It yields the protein CASSVAAAISTDTQYF.

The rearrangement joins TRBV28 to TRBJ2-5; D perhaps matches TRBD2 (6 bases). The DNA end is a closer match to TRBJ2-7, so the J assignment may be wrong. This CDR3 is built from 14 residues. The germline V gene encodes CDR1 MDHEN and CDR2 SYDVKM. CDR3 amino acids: CASSFRRELSEQYF. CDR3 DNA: TGTGCCAGCAGTTTTCGGCGGGAACTAAGCGAGCAGTACTTC.